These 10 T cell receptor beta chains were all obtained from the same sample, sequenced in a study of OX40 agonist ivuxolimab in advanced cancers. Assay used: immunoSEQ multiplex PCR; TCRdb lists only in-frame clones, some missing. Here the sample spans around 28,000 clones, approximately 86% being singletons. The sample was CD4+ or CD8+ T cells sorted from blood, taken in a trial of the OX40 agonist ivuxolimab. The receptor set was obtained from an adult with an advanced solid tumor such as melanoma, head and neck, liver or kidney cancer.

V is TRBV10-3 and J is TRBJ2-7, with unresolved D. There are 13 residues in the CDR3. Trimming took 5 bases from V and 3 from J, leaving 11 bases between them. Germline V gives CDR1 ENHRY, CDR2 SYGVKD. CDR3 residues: CAISSGPSYEQYF. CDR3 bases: TGTGCCATCAGTTCGGGCCCAAGCTACGAGCAGTACTTC.

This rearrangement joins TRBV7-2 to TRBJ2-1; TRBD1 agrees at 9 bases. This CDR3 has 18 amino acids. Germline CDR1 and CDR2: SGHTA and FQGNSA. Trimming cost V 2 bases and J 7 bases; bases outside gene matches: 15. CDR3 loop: CASSLIPIPGTGWNEQFF. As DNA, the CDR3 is TGTGCCAGCAGCTTAATACCCATACCCGGGACAGGGTGGAATGAGCAGTTCTTC.

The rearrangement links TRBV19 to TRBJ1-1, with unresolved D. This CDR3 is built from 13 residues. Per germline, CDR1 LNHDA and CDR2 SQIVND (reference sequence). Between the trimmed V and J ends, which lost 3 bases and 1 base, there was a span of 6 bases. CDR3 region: CASSIAENTEAFF. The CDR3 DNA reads TGTGCCAGTAGTATCGCCGAGAACACTGAAGCTTTCTTT.

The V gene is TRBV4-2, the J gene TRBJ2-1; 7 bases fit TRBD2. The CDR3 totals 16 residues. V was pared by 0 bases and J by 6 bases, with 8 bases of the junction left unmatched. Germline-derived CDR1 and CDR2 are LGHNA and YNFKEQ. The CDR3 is CASSQEGRGTLNEQFF. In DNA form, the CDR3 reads TGTGCCAGCAGCCAAGAAGGGCGGGGGACCCTCAATGAGCAGTTCTTC.

The CDR3 region is CASSQESSLAPKEDEQFF. In DNA form, the CDR3 reads TGTGCCAGCAGCCAAGAGTCCTCTCTAGCGCCAAAAGAAGATGAGCAGTTCTTC. The chain uses TRBV14 and TRBJ2-1; D is possibly TRBD2 (6 bases). The V end was cut by 0 bases, the J end by 8 bases, with 23 bases between. The CDR3 extends over 18 amino acids. Germline V gives CDR1 SGHDN, CDR2 FVKESK.

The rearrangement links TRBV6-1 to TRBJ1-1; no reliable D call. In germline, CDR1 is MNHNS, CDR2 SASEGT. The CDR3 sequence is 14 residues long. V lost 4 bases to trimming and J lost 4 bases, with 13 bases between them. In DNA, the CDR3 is TGTGCCAGCAGTGCGAGTCACAGTCTCACTGAAGCTTTCTTT. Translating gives CASSASHSLTEAFF.

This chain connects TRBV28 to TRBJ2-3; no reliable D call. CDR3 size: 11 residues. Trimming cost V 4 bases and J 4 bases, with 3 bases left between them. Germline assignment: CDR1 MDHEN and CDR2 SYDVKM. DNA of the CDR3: TGTGCCAGCAGTTACGCAGATACGCAGTATTTT. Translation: CASSYADTQYF.

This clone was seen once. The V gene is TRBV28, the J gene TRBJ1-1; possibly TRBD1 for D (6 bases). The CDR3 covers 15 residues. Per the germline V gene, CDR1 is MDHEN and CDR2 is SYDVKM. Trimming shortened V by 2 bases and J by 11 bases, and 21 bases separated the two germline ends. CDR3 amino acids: CASSLGEIWGREAFF. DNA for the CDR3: TGTGCCAGCAGTTTAGGGGAAATTTGGGGGCGGGAGGCTTTCTTT.

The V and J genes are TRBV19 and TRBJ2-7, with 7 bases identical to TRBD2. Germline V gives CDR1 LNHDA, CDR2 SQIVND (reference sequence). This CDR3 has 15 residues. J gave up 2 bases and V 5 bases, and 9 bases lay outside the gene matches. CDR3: CASSVSGAGTYEQYF. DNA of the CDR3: TGTGCCAGTAGTGTCAGCGGGGCCGGAACCTACGAGCAGTACTTC.

CDR3 coding DNA: TGCGCCAGCAGTCAGTACAGACCCTCTAATCAGCCCCAGCATTTT. Its translation: CASSQYRPSNQPQHF. The chain has TRBV23-1 and TRBJ1-5, with D unresolved. TRBV23-1 is recorded as an ORF, its role being uncertain. CDR3 length: 15 amino acids. The germline V and J ends were trimmed by 3 bases and 4 bases, with 13 bases remaining between them.